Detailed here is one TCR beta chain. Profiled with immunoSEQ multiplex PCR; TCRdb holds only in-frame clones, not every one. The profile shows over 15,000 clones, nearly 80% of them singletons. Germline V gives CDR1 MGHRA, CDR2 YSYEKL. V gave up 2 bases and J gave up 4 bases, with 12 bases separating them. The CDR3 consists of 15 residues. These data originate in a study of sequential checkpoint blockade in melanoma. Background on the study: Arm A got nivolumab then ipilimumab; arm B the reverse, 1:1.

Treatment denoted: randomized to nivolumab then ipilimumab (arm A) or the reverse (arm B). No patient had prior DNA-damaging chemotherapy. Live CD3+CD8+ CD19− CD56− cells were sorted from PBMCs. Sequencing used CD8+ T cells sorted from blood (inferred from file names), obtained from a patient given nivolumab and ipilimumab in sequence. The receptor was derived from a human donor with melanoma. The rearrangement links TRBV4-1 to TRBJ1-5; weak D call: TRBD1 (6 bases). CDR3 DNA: TGCGCCAGCAGCCAACTACAGGGTGGTAATCAGCCCCAGCATTTT. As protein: CASSQLQGGNQPQHF.